The 28 T cell receptor beta chains below all came from one sample that was sequenced in a study of coeliac disease. The protocol was immunoSEQ multiplex PCR, while the TCRdb copy is restricted to in-frame clones and leaves out a portion. The table lists under 5,500 clones, 50% to 65% of them singletons. Sequenced: intraepithelial lymphocytes from the gut. These receptors were collected from a human donor with active celiac disease.

The chain recombines TRBV28 with TRBJ2-7; a weak D match, TRBD1 (5 bases). Germline lookup yields CDR1 MDHEN and CDR2 SYDVKM. This CDR3 is 14 amino acids long. Trimming stripped 2 bases from V and 1 base from J, with 9 bases between. The CDR3 nucleotides are TGTGCCAGCAGTTTACCAGGGTATTCCTACGAGCAGTACTTC. Its protein is CASSLPGYSYEQYF.

This clone was seen a few times. The chain recombines TRBV6-1 with TRBJ2-1, with TRBD2 matching over 8 bases. The germline V gene encodes CDR1 MNHNS and CDR2 SASEGT. J lost 8 bases, V lost 5 bases, and 8 bases had no gene match. The CDR3 consists of 14 residues. CDR3 coding DNA: TGTGCCAGCAGTCTAAAGGCGGGGGGCCATGAGCAGTTCTTC. It encodes CASSLKAGGHEQFF.

The rearrangement joins TRBV5-1 to TRBJ2-3; possible D gene TRBD1, 6 bases. Looked up from germline, CDR1 is SGHRS and CDR2 is YFSETQ. The CDR3 has 17 amino acids. Trimming shortened V by 2 bases and J by 4 bases, and 20 bases separated the two germline ends. For the CDR3, the DNA is TGCGCCAGCAGCTTCCGGTTGGGGGACACAGGACCAGATACGCAGTATTTT. Translating gives CASSFRLGDTGPDTQYF.

The rearrangement links TRBV5-5 to TRBJ2-7; the match to TRBD2 covers 10 bases. The CDR3 consists of 15 residues. Germline loops: CDR1 SGHKS, CDR2 YYEKEE (reference sequence). Trimming cost V 0 bases and J 5 bases; bases outside gene matches: 5. CDR3 region: CASSLELAGVHEQYF. CDR3 bases: TGTGCCAGCAGCTTGGAGCTAGCGGGAGTCCACGAGCAGTACTTC.

J is TRBJ1-2 and V is TRBV2; 10 nucleotides line up with TRBD1. Germline CDR1 reads SNHLY; CDR2 reads FYNNEI. After removal of 8 bases from V and 2 bases from J, the junction contained 5 bases not matched to a gene. The CDR3 is 14 amino acids. This CDR3 reads CASHQTGGNYGYTF. CDR3 nucleotide sequence: TGTGCCAGCCACCAGACAGGGGGCAACTATGGCTACACCTTC.

A few counts support this clone. V usage is TRBV5-1 and J usage is TRBJ2-5, with 10 bases aligning to TRBD1. Unmatched junction bases numbered 9, after V lost 0 bases and J lost 7 bases. Germline loops: CDR1 SGHRS, CDR2 YFSETQ. CDR3 size: 16 residues. The CDR3 sequence: CASSLGPGTGEGTQYF. CDR3 coding DNA: TGCGCCAGCAGCTTGGGTCCCGGGACAGGGGAGGGGACCCAGTACTTC.

A few counts support this clone. This chain uses TRBV27 with TRBJ1-2; the match to TRBD1 covers 9 bases. Germline V gene lookup returns CDR1 MNHEY and CDR2 SMNVEV (reference sequence). J was trimmed by 6 bases and V by 3 bases; bases with no gene match: 2. CDR3 length: 13 amino acids. The CDR3 DNA reads TGTGCCAGCAGTTTCGGGACAGGGAATGGCTACACCTTC. Residues: CASSFGTGNGYTF.

The chain couples TRBV7-9 to TRBJ2-3, with D unresolved. The germline V gene encodes CDR1 SEHNR and CDR2 FQNEAQ (reference sequence). Trimming pared 0 bases from V and 1 base from J, leaving 17 bases between. CDR3 length equals 18 residues. CDR3 nucleotides: TGTGCCAGCAGCTTAGCGACTTGGTACTACCAACGCACAGATACGCAGTATTTT. This translates into CASSLATWYYQRTDTQYF.

In this sample, this clone turned up a few times. The genes are TRBV27 and TRBJ2-3, with a tentative D call TRBD2 (6 bases). CDR1 is MNHEY and CDR2 is SMNVEV in the germline V gene (reference sequence). With 2 bases removed from V and 4 bases from J, the gap between germline ends came to 19 bases. The CDR3 length is 17 residues. CDR3 in DNA: TGTGCCAGCAGTTTAATTTATTGGGAGGACGCGCCAGATACGCAGTATTTT. Amino acids: CASSLIYWEDAPDTQYF.

As regards this clone: The junction departs from germline at one end; a sequencing error may be responsible. The J gene is TRBJ2-5, the V gene TRBV7-7, with 7 bases matching TRBD2. The germline V gene encodes CDR1 SSHAT and CDR2 FNYEAQ (reference sequence). The CDR3 loop spans 15 amino acids. The CDR3: CASSLAGSGQETQYF. In DNA form, the CDR3 reads TGTGCTAGCAGCTTAGCGGGTAGCGGCCAAGAGACCCAGTACTTC.

The rearrangement links TRBV29-1 to TRBJ2-7, with 7 bases fitting TRBD2. This CDR3 contains 12 residues. V lost 4 bases to trimming and J lost 0 bases; unmatched junction nucleotides: 0. In germline, CDR1 is SQVTM, CDR2 ANQGSEA. The CDR3 protein is CSVGDYSYEQYF. The CDR3 nucleotides are TGCAGCGTTGGGGACTACTCCTACGAGCAGTACTTC.

This chain uses TRBV5-6 with TRBJ2-3, with 8 bases fitting TRBD1. Per germline, CDR1 SGHDT and CDR2 YYEEEE. The junction had 4 bases not matched to a gene; V was cut back by 4 bases and J by 3 bases. The CDR3 runs to 14 residues. DNA of the CDR3: TGTGCCAGCAGCATGGACAGGGTGACAGATACGCAGTATTTT. Protein sequence: CASSMDRVTDTQYF.

The chain uses TRBV5-1 and TRBJ2-5; maybe TRBD2 (5 bases). Trimming removed 0 bases at V and 10 bases at J, with 13 bases between. CDR1 and CDR2 (germline): SGHRS, YFSETQ. This CDR3 contains 13 residues. The CDR3 nucleotides are TGCGCCAGCAGCTTGGCTCTCCGGGCGGGCCAGTACTTC. Its translation: CASSLALRAGQYF. The complete variable domain, with remaining parts taken from reference TRBV5-1 and TRBJ2-5, reads KAGVTQTPRYLIKTRGQQVTLSCSPISGHRSVSWYQQTPGQGLQFLFEYFSETQRNKGNFPGRFSGRQFSNSRSEMNVSTLELGDSALYLCASSLALRAGQYFGPGTRLLVL.

This sequence joins TRBV7-9 and TRBJ1-2; D not certain. Looked up from germline, CDR1 is SEHNR and CDR2 is FQNEAQ (reference sequence). The length of the CDR3 is 14 residues. With 2 bases removed from V and 8 bases from J, the gap between germline ends came to 15 bases. The CDR3 nucleotides read TGTGCCAGCAGCTTATTCGACGGTCAGGTGGGCTACACCTTC. Residues: CASSLFDGQVGYTF.

This chain uses TRBV29-1 with TRBJ2-1; TRBD2 matches at 7 bases. The CDR3 has 12 amino acids. V shed 3 bases, J shed 7 bases, and the junction held 3 bases outside the gene matches. Germline V gene lookup returns CDR1 SQVTM and CDR2 ANQGSEA. The CDR3, as DNA: TGCAGCGTTGAGGGGGGGGTGAATGAGCAGTTCTTC. Encoded protein: CSVEGGVNEQFF.

The chain carries TRBV5-1 and TRBJ2-5; the match to TRBD2 covers 11 bases. This CDR3 is built from 17 residues. Germline CDR1 and CDR2: SGHRS and YFSETQ. The V segment lost 0 bases and the J segment 2 bases; nucleotides outside the gene matches: 6. The CDR3 DNA follows: TGCGCCAGCAGCTTGGCCCTGGGACTAGCGGCTCAAGAGACCCAGTACTTC. Protein sequence: CASSLALGLAAQETQYF.

The chain recombines TRBV5-6 with TRBJ1-6; tentative D call: TRBD1 (5 bases). CDR1 SGHDT and CDR2 YYEEEE come from the germline V gene. This CDR3 is 16 amino acids long. V was cut by 5 bases and J by 0 bases, with 12 bases left in between. CDR3 amino acids: CASSLGGSSYNSPLHF. In DNA, the CDR3 is TGTGCCAGCAGTCTTGGGGGGAGCTCCTATAATTCACCCCTCCACTTT.

This clone was observed a few times. The chain combines TRBV28 with TRBJ2-1, with 7 bases lining up with TRBD2. Germline lookup yields CDR1 MDHEN and CDR2 SYDVKM. Unmatched junction bases numbered 9, after V lost 4 bases and J lost 0 bases. This CDR3 has 17 residues. This CDR3 reads CASSYPGLSSSYNEQFF. The CDR3, as DNA: TGTGCCAGCAGTTATCCGGGACTATCAAGCTCCTACAATGAGCAGTTCTTC.

This rearrangement joins TRBV19 to TRBJ2-3; 8 nucleotides match TRBD2. The germline gives CDR1 LNHDA, CDR2 SQIVND (reference sequence). This CDR3 spans 14 amino acids. After removal of 9 bases from V and 0 bases from J, the junction contained 5 bases not matched to a gene. The CDR3 reads CASQREWSTDTQYF. CDR3 DNA: TGTGCCAGCCAGCGGGAGTGGAGCACAGATACGCAGTATTTT.

This rearrangement joins TRBV6-5 to TRBJ2-7, with 7 bases lining up with TRBD2. The CDR3 spans 15 residues. Germline V gene lookup returns CDR1 MNHEY and CDR2 SVGAGI. The V and J ends lost 0 bases and 1 base, in that order; junction bases with no gene match: 3. The CDR3 DNA reads as TGTGCCAGCAGTTACTCCTTGGGGGGGTCCTACGAGCAGTACTTC. Translated, it gives CASSYSLGGSYEQYF.

The CDR3 loop reads CASSQLAGNNEQFF. Here the CDR3 DNA reads TGCGCCAGCAGCCAACTAGCGGGGAACAATGAGCAGTTCTTC. The chain recombines TRBV4-3 with TRBJ2-1; 9 nucleotides match TRBD2. Germline V CDR1 and CDR2: LGHNA, YSLEER. V lost 2 bases to trimming and J lost 5 bases; unmatched junction nucleotides: 1. The CDR3 spans 14 residues.

The rearrangement links TRBV11-2 to TRBJ2-7; possibly TRBD2 for D (5 bases). The CDR3 runs to 13 residues. The germline CDR1 and CDR2 sequences are SGHAT and FQNNGV. Trimming cost V 5 bases and J 3 bases, with 11 bases left between them. In nucleotides, the CDR3 is TGTGCCAGCAGCCTAGCAAGACACTACGAGCAGTACTTC. Translation gives CASSLARHYEQYF.

This clone was counted between two and nine times. This chain uses TRBV10-1 with TRBJ2-2; 9 bases map to TRBD2. The CDR3 has 20 amino acids. J lost 4 bases, V lost 2 bases, and 17 bases had no gene match. Looked up from germline, CDR1 is WNHNN and CDR2 is SYGVQD (reference sequence). As DNA, the CDR3 is TGCGCCAGCAGTGAGGTCTTGGGGCGGGAGGGCCGATTCTTCACCGGGGAGCTGTTTTTT. This gives the protein CASSEVLGREGRFFTGELFF.

V usage is TRBV10-3 and J usage is TRBJ2-7; unclear D gene. There are 13 residues in the CDR3. Per germline, CDR1 ENHRY and CDR2 SYGVKD. Trimming took off 5 bases at V and 3 bases at J, with 11 bases between the two ends. The CDR3 DNA sequence: TGTGCCATCAGTTTAGTCCGCTACTACGAGCAGTACTTC. The encoded protein is CAISLVRYYEQYF.

The V and J genes are TRBV7-9 and TRBJ2-7; 12 bases fit TRBD2. Trimming took 5 bases from V and 4 from J; bases not matched to a gene: 6. Germline V CDR1 and CDR2: SEHNR, FQNEAQ (reference sequence). The CDR3 runs 15 residues. CDR3 nucleotides: TGTGCCAGCAGCCCACGACTAGCGGGAGATTACGAGCAGTACTTC. It codes for CASSPRLAGDYEQYF.

This clone has just a few counts. The chain has TRBV19 and TRBJ1-5; D not resolved. V was cut by 3 bases and J by 5 bases, with 8 bases left in between. CDR1 is LNHDA and CDR2 is SQIVND in the germline V gene (reference sequence). The CDR3 is 13 residues long. CDR3 sequence (DNA): TGTGCCAGTAGTATTGTCGTTGATCAGCCCCAGCATTTT. Protein sequence: CASSIVVDQPQHF.

This clone has a handful of counts. The CDR3 DNA sequence: TGTGCCAGCAGTTTAGGAGATCCAAAAAACATTCAGTACTTC. The encoded protein is CASSLGDPKNIQYF. The rearrangement joins TRBV27 to TRBJ2-4; D gene uncertain. Germline CDR1 reads MNHEY; CDR2 reads SMNVEV (reference sequence). The V gene lost 2 bases and the J gene lost 4 bases, with 9 bases spanning the gap. The CDR3 loop spans 14 amino acids.

The rearrangement joins TRBV6-5 to TRBJ2-7, with 9 bases aligning to TRBD2. From germline, CDR1 is MNHEY and CDR2 SVGAGI. This CDR3 comprises 15 residues. Unmatched junction bases numbered 9, after V lost 2 bases and J lost 7 bases. The CDR3 region is CASSYNLAGKGEQYF. The CDR3 bases are TGTGCCAGCAGTTACAACCTAGCGGGAAAGGGAGAGCAGTACTTC.